This TCR beta chain was captured by sequencing in a study of T cell changes during pregnancy in multiple sclerosis. The CDR3 is 17 residues long. The junction had 16 bases not matched to a gene; V was cut back by 9 bases and J by 1 base. Germline values: CDR1 SGHDT, CDR2 YYEEEE. TCRdb's table, derived via immunoSEQ multiplex PCR, lists solely in-frame clones and lacks some. Of about 120,000 clones in the sample, roughly 92% were seen once. This clonotype was obtained from a female donor with multiple sclerosis, enrolled in a pregnancy study. This sample comprised peripheral blood, obtained before pregnancy. This chain uses TRBV5-6 with TRBJ1-1, with TRBD1 identical over 9 bases. The CDR3 protein is CANPHKGQGCGNTEAFF. CDR3 sequence (DNA): TGTGCCAACCCTCATAAGGGACAGGGATGCGGGAACACTGAAGCTTTCTTT.